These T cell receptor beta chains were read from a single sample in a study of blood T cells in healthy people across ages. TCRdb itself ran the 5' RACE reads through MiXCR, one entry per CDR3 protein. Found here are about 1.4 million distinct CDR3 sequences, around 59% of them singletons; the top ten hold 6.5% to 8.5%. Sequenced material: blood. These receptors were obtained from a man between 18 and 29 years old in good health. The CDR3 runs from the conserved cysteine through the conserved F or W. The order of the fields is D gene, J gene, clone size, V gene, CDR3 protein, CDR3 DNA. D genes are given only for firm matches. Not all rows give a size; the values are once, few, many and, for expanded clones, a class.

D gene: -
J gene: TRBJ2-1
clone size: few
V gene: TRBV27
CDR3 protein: CASSWGVDNEQFF
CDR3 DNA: TGTGCCAGCAGTTGGGGAGTCGACAATGAGCAGTTCTTC

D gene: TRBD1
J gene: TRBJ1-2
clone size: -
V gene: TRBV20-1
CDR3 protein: CSATGQGWSWGYTF
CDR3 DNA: TGCAGTGCTACGGGACAGGGGTGGTCTTGGGGCTACACCTTC

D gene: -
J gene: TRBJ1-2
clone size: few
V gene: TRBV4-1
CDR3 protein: CASSQRDSGHYGYTF
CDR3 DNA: TGCGCCAGCAGCCAACGAGACTCAGGCCACTATGGCTACACCTTC

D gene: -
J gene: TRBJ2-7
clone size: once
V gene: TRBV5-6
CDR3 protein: CASSLDRGNSYNEQYF
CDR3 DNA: TGTGCCAGCAGCTTGGACCGGGGTAATAGTTACAATGAGCAGTACTTC

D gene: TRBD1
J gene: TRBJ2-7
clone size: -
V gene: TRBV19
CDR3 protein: CASSTGTAFGPYEQYF
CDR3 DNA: TGTGCCAGTAGTACCGGGACAGCTTTCGGCCCCTACGAGCAGTACTTC

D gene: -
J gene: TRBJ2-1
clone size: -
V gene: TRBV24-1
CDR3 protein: CATSGLGYGDKEDNEQFF
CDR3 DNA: TGTGCCACCAGTGGTTTAGGGTATGGTGATAAGGAAGACAATGAGCAGTTCTTC

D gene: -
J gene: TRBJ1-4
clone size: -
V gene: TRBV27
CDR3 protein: CASKQGGSEKLFF
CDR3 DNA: TGTGCCAGCAAGCAGGGAGGGAGTGAAAAACTGTTTTTT

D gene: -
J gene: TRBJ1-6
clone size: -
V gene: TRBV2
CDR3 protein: CASSERGGASSPLHF
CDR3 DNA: TGTGCCAGCAGTGAAAGAGGTGGGGCGAGTTCACCCCTCCACTTT

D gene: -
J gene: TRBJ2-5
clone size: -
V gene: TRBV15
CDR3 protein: CATSREQGQETQYF
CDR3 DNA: TGTGCCACCAGCAGAGAGCAAGGGCAGGAGACCCAGTACTTC

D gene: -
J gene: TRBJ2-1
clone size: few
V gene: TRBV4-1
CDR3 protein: CASSQPSVGDEQFF
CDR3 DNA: TGCGCCAGCAGCCAACCGAGCGTTGGCGATGAGCAGTTCTTC

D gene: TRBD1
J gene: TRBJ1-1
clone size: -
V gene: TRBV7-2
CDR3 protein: CASRRPQGASEAFF
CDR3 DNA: TGTGCCAGCAGAAGACCTCAGGGGGCATCTGAAGCTTTCTTT

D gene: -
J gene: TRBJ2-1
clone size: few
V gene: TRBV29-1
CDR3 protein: CSVRVRIGQFF
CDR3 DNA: TGCAGCGTTCGCGTCCGGATTGGGCAGTTCTTC

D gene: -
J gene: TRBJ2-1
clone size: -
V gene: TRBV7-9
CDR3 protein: CASSLMLGTLSEQFF
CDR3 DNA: TGTGCCAGCAGCTTAATGTTAGGGACTCTGTCTGAGCAGTTCTTC

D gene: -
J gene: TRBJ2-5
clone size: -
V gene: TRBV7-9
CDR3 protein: CASSLGGSLAVTQYF
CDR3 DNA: TGTGCCAGCAGCTTAGGTGGATCCTTAGCCGTGACCCAGTACTTC

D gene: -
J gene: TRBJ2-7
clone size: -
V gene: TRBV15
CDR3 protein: CATSRDLGGDEQYF
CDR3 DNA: TGTGCCACCAGCAGAGATCTGGGGGGAGACGAGCAGTACTTC

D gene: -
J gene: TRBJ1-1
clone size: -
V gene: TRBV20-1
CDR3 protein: CSARDPRSDTEAFF
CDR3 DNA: TGCAGTGCTAGAGACCCGAGGTCAGACACTGAAGCTTTCTTT

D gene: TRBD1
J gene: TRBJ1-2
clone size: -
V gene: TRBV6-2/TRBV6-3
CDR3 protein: CASSSPGGGYYGYTF
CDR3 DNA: TGTGCCAGCAGCTCTCCAGGGGGCGGGTACTATGGCTACACCTTC

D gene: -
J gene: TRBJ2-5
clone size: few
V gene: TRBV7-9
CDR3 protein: CASSSPGEETQYF
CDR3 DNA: TGTGCCAGCAGCTCACCAGGGGAAGAGACCCAGTACTTC

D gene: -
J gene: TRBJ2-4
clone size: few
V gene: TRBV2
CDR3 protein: CASFTDLKGIQYF
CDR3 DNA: TGTGCCAGCTTCACGGACCTAAAGGGCATTCAGTACTTC

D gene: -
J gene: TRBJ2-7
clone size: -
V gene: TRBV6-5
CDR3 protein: CASSTRDKRSYEQYF
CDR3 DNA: TGTGCCAGCAGCACCCGGGACAAACGCTCCTACGAGCAGTACTTC

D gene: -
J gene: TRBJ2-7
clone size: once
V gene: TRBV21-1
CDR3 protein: CASRSPDRDYEQYF
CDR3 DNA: TGTGCCAGCAGGTCCCCGGACAGGGACTACGAGCAGTACTTC

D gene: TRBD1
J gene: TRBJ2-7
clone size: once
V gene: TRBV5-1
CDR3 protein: CASSAEPGQGAYEQYF
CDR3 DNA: TGCGCCAGCAGCGCGGAGCCGGGACAGGGGGCTTACGAGCAGTACTTC

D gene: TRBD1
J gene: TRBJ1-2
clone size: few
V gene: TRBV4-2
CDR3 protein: CASSQQGQGSSNYGYTF
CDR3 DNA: TGTGCCAGCAGCCAACAGGGACAGGGATCTTCTAACTATGGCTACACCTTC

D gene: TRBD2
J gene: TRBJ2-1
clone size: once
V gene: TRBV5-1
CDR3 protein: CASSLPSGEEQFF
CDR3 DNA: TGCGCCAGCAGCTTACCTAGCGGGGAGGAGCAGTTCTTC

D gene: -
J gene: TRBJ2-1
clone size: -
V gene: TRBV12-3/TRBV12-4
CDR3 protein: CASSATGAYEQFF
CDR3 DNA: TGTGCCAGCAGCGCCACTGGAGCCTACGAGCAGTTCTTC

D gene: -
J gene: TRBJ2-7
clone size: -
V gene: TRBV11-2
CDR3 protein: CASRSLVNEQYF
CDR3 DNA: TGTGCCAGCAGATCACTAGTCAACGAGCAGTACTTC

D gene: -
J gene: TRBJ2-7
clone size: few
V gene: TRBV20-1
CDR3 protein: CSARVPGLPSEQYF
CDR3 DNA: TGCAGTGCTAGAGTACCGGGACTCCCTAGCGAGCAGTACTTC

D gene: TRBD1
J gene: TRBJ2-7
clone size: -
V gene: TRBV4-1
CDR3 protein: CASSRQGQGGYEQYF
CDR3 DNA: TGCGCCAGCAGTCGACAGGGACAGGGGGGCTACGAGCAGTACTTC

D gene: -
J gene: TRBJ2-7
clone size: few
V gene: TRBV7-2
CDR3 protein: CASSSFGSEQYF
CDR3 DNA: TGTGCCAGCAGCTCCTTCGGGTCCGAGCAGTACTTC

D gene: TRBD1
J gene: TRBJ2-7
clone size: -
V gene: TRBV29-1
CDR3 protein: CSVDGTGGNEQYF
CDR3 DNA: TGCAGCGTTGACGGGACAGGGGGAAACGAGCAGTACTTC

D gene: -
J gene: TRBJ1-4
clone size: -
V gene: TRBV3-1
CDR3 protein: CASSQGLSSATNEKLFF
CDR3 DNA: TGTGCCAGCAGCCAAGGTCTCTCAAGTGCAACTAATGAAAAACTGTTTTTT

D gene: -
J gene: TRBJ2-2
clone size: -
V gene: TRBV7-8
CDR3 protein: CASRSNALSANTGELFF
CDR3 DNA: TGTGCCAGCAGATCGAATGCATTAAGCGCGAACACCGGGGAGCTGTTTTTT

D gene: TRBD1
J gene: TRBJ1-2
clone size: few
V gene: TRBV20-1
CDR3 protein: CSATGTGNYGYTF
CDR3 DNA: TGCAGTGCTACCGGGACAGGGAACTATGGCTACACCTTC

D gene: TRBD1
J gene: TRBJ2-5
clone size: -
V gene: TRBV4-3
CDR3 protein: CASSQNPGQGQETQYF
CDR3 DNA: TGCGCCAGCAGCCAAAATCCGGGACAGGGTCAAGAGACCCAGTACTTC

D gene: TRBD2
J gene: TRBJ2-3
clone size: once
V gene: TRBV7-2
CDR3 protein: CASSLRTSGREDTQYF
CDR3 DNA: TGTGCCAGCAGCTTAAGGACTAGCGGGAGGGAAGATACGCAGTATTTT

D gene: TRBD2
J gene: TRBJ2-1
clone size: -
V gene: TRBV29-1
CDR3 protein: CSVEMPGLAYNEQFF
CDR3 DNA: TGCAGCGTTGAAATGCCGGGACTAGCGTACAATGAGCAGTTCTTC

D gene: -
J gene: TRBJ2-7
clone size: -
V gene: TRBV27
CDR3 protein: CASSLKGDPYEQYF
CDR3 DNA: TGTGCCAGCAGTTTAAAGGGGGACCCGTACGAGCAGTACTTC

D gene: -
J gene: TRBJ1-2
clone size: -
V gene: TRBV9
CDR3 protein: CASSVGTASYGYTF
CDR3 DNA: TGTGCCAGCAGCGTAGGGACAGCTTCCTATGGCTACACCTTC

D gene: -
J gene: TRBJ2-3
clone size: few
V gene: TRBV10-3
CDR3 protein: CAIKGLTTDTQYF
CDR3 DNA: TGTGCCATCAAAGGCCTTACCACAGATACGCAGTATTTT

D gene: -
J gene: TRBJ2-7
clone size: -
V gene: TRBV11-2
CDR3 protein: CASTFSTDTYEQYF
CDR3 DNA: TGTGCCAGTACCTTCAGCACGGATACCTACGAGCAGTACTTC

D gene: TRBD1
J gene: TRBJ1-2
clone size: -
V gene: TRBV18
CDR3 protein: CASSPDRPYGYTF
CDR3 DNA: TGTGCCAGCTCACCGGACAGGCCCTATGGCTACACCTTC

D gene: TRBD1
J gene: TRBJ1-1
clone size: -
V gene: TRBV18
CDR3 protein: CASSSYTGDRGSAFF
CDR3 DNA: TGTGCCAGCTCATCTTATACGGGGGACAGGGGATCAGCTTTCTTT

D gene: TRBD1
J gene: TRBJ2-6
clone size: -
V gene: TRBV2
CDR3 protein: CASRNHDRGSTGANVLTF
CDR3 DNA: TGTGCCAGCAGGAACCATGACAGGGGGAGCACTGGGGCCAACGTCCTGACTTTC

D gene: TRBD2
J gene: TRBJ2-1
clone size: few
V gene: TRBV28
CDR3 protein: CASSLAGEYNEQFF
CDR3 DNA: TGTGCCAGCAGTCTAGCGGGGGAATACAATGAGCAGTTCTTC

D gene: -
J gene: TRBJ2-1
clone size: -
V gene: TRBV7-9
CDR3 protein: CASSQSTWGWEFF
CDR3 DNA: TGTGCCAGCAGTCAGTCCACTTGGGGATGGGAGTTCTTC